A single T cell receptor (beta chain) is shown here with its context. This sample stems from a study of blood T cell repertoires in COVID-19. Trimming left V 3 bases short and J 9 bases short, with 16 bases between. Germline lookup yields CDR1 SGHNT and CDR2 YYREEE (reference sequence). The CDR3 is made up of 14 amino acids. Here immunoSEQ multiplex PCR was the method, and the copy in TCRdb shows in-frame clones only, minus some. The repertoire holds 200,000 to 250,000 clones, with more than 85% as singletons. The rearrangement links TRBV5-4 to TRBJ2-4; tentative D call: TRBD2 (5 bases). Sample: peripheral blood. The clonotype originates from a woman in her forties or fifties with COVID-19, enrolled during active disease. The CDR3, as DNA: TGTGCCAGCAGCTCCCTAGCCCAGGCAAGCATTCAGTACTTC. The encoded protein is CASSSLAQASIQYF.